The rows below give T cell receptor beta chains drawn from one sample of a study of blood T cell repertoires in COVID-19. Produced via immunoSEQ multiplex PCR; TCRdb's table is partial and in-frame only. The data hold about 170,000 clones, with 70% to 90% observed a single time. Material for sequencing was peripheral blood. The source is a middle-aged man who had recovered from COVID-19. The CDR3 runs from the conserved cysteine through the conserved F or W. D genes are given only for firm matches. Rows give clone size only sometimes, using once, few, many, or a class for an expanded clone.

CDR3aa: CASSYGLAGDFETQYF
CDR3nt: TGTGCCAGCAGCTATGGACTAGCGGGAGACTTCGAGACCCAGTACTTC
len: 16
v_gene: TRBV7-2
abundance: -
j_gene: TRBJ2-5
d_gene: TRBD2

CDR3aa: CAWGGPEQFF
CDR3nt: TGTGCCTGGGGGGGGCCTGAGCAGTTCTTC
len: 10
v_gene: TRBV30
abundance: -
j_gene: TRBJ2-1
d_gene: -

CDR3aa: CASSHRRADTQYF
CDR3nt: TGTGCCAGCAGCCACCGGAGGGCAGATACGCAGTATTTT
len: 13
v_gene: TRBV7-3
abundance: -
j_gene: TRBJ2-3
d_gene: -

CDR3aa: CASSLRQYVSYGYTF
CDR3nt: TGTGCCAGCAGCTTAAGACAGTATGTGAGCTATGGCTACACCTTC
len: 15
v_gene: TRBV11-3
abundance: -
j_gene: TRBJ1-2
d_gene: -

CDR3aa: CASSPGGSNTEAFF
CDR3nt: TGTGCCAGCAGCCCCGGAGGATCGAACACTGAAGCTTTCTTT
len: 14
v_gene: TRBV5-4
abundance: -
j_gene: TRBJ1-1
d_gene: -

CDR3aa: CASSFKRESFKNIQYF
CDR3nt: TGTGCCAGCAGTTTCAAGCGGGAGAGCTTCAAAAACATTCAGTACTTC
len: 16
v_gene: TRBV13
abundance: -
j_gene: TRBJ2-4
d_gene: TRBD2

CDR3aa: CASSVGSYEQYF
CDR3nt: TGTGCCAGCAGTGTGGGGAGCTACGAGCAGTACTTC
len: 12
v_gene: TRBV28
abundance: -
j_gene: TRBJ2-7
d_gene: -

CDR3aa: CASSQEPPGGSYEQYF
CDR3nt: TGCGCCAGCAGCCAAGAACCCCCAGGGGGCTCCTACGAGCAGTACTTC
len: 16
v_gene: TRBV4-1
abundance: -
j_gene: TRBJ2-7
d_gene: TRBD1

CDR3aa: CASSDGNTSPGANVLTF
CDR3nt: TGCGCCAGCAGCGACGGGAATACGTCTCCAGGGGCCAACGTCCTGACTTTC
len: 17
v_gene: TRBV5-1
abundance: -
j_gene: TRBJ2-6
d_gene: -

CDR3aa: CASISGTYNEQFF
CDR3nt: TGTGCCAGCATTAGCGGGACCTACAATGAGCAGTTCTTC
len: 13
v_gene: TRBV2
abundance: -
j_gene: TRBJ2-1
d_gene: TRBD2

CDR3aa: CASSYDLTGGNYGYTF
CDR3nt: TGTGCCAGCAGTTATGATTTGACAGGGGGTAACTATGGCTACACCTTC
len: 16
v_gene: TRBV5-5
abundance: -
j_gene: TRBJ1-2
d_gene: TRBD1

CDR3aa: CASSVALAGAGEQFF
CDR3nt: TGTGCCAGCAGCGTGGCACTAGCGGGAGCCGGGGAGCAGTTCTTC
len: 15
v_gene: TRBV5-4
abundance: -
j_gene: TRBJ2-1
d_gene: TRBD2

CDR3aa: CASSPGGTQYF
CDR3nt: TGTGCCAGCAGCCCGGGGGGGACCCAGTACTTC
len: 11
v_gene: TRBV3-1/TRBV3-2
abundance: few
j_gene: TRBJ2-5
d_gene: TRBD2

CDR3aa: CASSLFRWDTQYF
CDR3nt: TGTGCCAGCAGTTTATTCAGGTGGGATACGCAGTATTTT
len: 13
v_gene: TRBV27
abundance: once
j_gene: TRBJ2-3
d_gene: -

CDR3aa: CASSLTGWGRNEQFF
CDR3nt: TGCGCCAGCAGCCTGACAGGGTGGGGGCGGAATGAGCAGTTCTTC
len: 15
v_gene: TRBV10-2
abundance: -
j_gene: TRBJ2-1
d_gene: TRBD1

CDR3aa: CASSLRSHLGYEQYF
CDR3nt: TGTGCCAGCAGCTTAAGAAGCCACCTCGGGTACGAGCAGTACTTC
len: 15
v_gene: TRBV7-8
abundance: -
j_gene: TRBJ2-7
d_gene: -

CDR3aa: CAWSPGRVTEAFF
CDR3nt: TGTGCCTGGAGTCCGGGCAGGGTGACTGAAGCTTTCTTT
len: 13
v_gene: TRBV30
abundance: few
j_gene: TRBJ1-1
d_gene: -

CDR3aa: CAQVTTNEKLFF
CDR3nt: TGCGCCCAGGTTACAACTAATGAAAAACTGTTTTTT
len: 12
v_gene: TRBV29-1
abundance: -
j_gene: TRBJ1-4
d_gene: -

CDR3aa: CASSARRGQGVDEQFF
CDR3nt: TGTGCCAGCAGCGCCCGAAGGGGACAGGGGGTCGATGAGCAGTTCTTC
len: 16
v_gene: TRBV9
abundance: -
j_gene: TRBJ2-1
d_gene: TRBD1

CDR3aa: CATSKAGVDTQYF
CDR3nt: TGTGCCACCAGCAAGGCGGGGGTCGATACGCAGTATTTT
len: 13
v_gene: TRBV15
abundance: -
j_gene: TRBJ2-3
d_gene: TRBD2

CDR3aa: CASSQDRAGGLETQYF
CDR3nt: TGCGCCAGCAGCCAAGATCGAGCGGGGGGGCTTGAGACCCAGTACTTC
len: 16
v_gene: TRBV4-3
abundance: once
j_gene: TRBJ2-5
d_gene: TRBD2

CDR3aa: CASRDSLPNEKLFF
CDR3nt: TGTGCCAGCCGGGACAGTCTACCTAATGAAAAACTGTTTTTT
len: 14
v_gene: TRBV6-5
abundance: -
j_gene: TRBJ1-4
d_gene: TRBD1

CDR3aa: CASSPLSGGAATDTQYF
CDR3nt: TGTGCCAGCAGCCCCCTTAGCGGGGGGGCCGCGACAGATACGCAGTATTTT
len: 17
v_gene: TRBV4-2
abundance: -
j_gene: TRBJ2-3
d_gene: TRBD2

CDR3aa: CASSLGQVSGGYTF
CDR3nt: TGCGCCAGCAGCTTGGGACAGGTTTCCGGCGGCTACACCTTC
len: 14
v_gene: TRBV5-1
abundance: -
j_gene: TRBJ1-2
d_gene: -

CDR3aa: CASSLERGIGNTIYF
CDR3nt: TGTGCCAGCAGCTTAGAGAGGGGGATAGGGAACACCATATATTTT
len: 15
v_gene: TRBV7-8
abundance: -
j_gene: TRBJ1-3
d_gene: -

CDR3aa: CASSSKLLTGMNTEAFF
CDR3nt: TGTGCCAGCAGCTCTAAACTTTTAACAGGAATGAACACTGAAGCTTTCTTT
len: 17
v_gene: TRBV7-2
abundance: -
j_gene: TRBJ1-1
d_gene: -

CDR3aa: CASSQEMGRNYGYTF
CDR3nt: TGCGCCAGCAGCCAGGAAATGGGGCGGAACTATGGCTACACCTTC
len: 15
v_gene: TRBV4-1
abundance: -
j_gene: TRBJ1-2
d_gene: -

CDR3aa: CATSAVTGPQHF
CDR3nt: TGTGCCACCAGTGCCGTCACGGGGCCCCAGCATTTT
len: 12
v_gene: TRBV24-1
abundance: once
j_gene: TRBJ1-5
d_gene: -

CDR3aa: CASSGWTSGTGDTQYF
CDR3nt: TGTGCCAGCAGCGGATGGACTAGCGGGACAGGAGATACGCAGTATTTT
len: 16
v_gene: TRBV7-2
abundance: -
j_gene: TRBJ2-3
d_gene: TRBD2

CDR3aa: CASRRTATYGYTF
CDR3nt: TGTGCCAGCAGACGGACAGCCACCTATGGCTACACCTTC
len: 13
v_gene: TRBV28
abundance: -
j_gene: TRBJ1-2
d_gene: -

CDR3aa: CASSATSGNSYNEQFF
CDR3nt: TGCGCCAGCAGCGCGACTAGCGGGAACTCCTACAATGAGCAGTTCTTC
len: 16
v_gene: TRBV10-2
abundance: once
j_gene: TRBJ2-1
d_gene: TRBD2

CDR3aa: CASSAGTGGYEQYF
CDR3nt: TGTGCCAGCAGCGCCGGGACAGGGGGTTACGAGCAGTACTTC
len: 14
v_gene: TRBV5-5
abundance: -
j_gene: TRBJ2-7
d_gene: TRBD1

CDR3aa: CASSPRNGNTEAFF
CDR3nt: TGTGCCAGCTCCCCCAGGAATGGGAACACTGAAGCTTTCTTT
len: 14
v_gene: TRBV7-2
abundance: -
j_gene: TRBJ1-1
d_gene: -

CDR3aa: CASAQTSPPRDEQFF
CDR3nt: TGTGCCAGCGCCCAAACTAGCCCCCCGAGGGATGAGCAGTTCTTC
len: 15
v_gene: TRBV18
abundance: -
j_gene: TRBJ2-1
d_gene: -

CDR3aa: CASRITGAPSYEQYF
CDR3nt: TGTGCCAGTAGGATAACAGGGGCTCCCTCCTACGAGCAGTACTTC
len: 15
v_gene: TRBV19
abundance: -
j_gene: TRBJ2-7
d_gene: TRBD1

CDR3aa: CASSLAGGRPEEQYF
CDR3nt: TGCGCCAGCAGCTTGGCCGGGGGACGCCCGGAGGAGCAGTACTTC
len: 15
v_gene: TRBV5-1
abundance: -
j_gene: TRBJ2-7
d_gene: -

CDR3aa: CASSQERQILGEQFF
CDR3nt: TGCGCCAGCAGCCAAGAAAGGCAGATACTAGGTGAGCAGTTCTTC
len: 15
v_gene: TRBV4-3
abundance: -
j_gene: TRBJ2-1
d_gene: -

CDR3aa: CASGRQGYEQYF
CDR3nt: TGTGCCAGCGGACGACAGGGATACGAGCAGTACTTC
len: 12
v_gene: TRBV5-4
abundance: -
j_gene: TRBJ2-7
d_gene: TRBD1

CDR3aa: CATSGTTGQGALYGYTF
CDR3nt: TGTGCCACCAGTGGTACCACGGGACAGGGGGCGCTCTATGGCTACACCTTC
len: 17
v_gene: TRBV24-1
abundance: -
j_gene: TRBJ1-2
d_gene: TRBD1

CDR3aa: CASSYLESSEQYF
CDR3nt: TGTGCCAGCAGTTACTTAGAATCCTCCGAGCAGTACTTC
len: 13
v_gene: TRBV6-6
abundance: few
j_gene: TRBJ2-7
d_gene: -